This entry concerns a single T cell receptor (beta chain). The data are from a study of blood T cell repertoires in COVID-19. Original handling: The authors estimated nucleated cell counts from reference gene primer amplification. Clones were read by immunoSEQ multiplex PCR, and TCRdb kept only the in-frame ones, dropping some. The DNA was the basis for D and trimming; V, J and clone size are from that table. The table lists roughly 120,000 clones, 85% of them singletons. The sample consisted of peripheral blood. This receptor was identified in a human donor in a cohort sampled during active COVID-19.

The CDR3 region has the DNA TGTGCCAGCAGCTTAAGGGCAGGGAACGAGCAGTACTTC. It translates to CASSLRAGNEQYF. This chain links TRBV7-2 with TRBJ2-7; D is possibly TRBD1 (5 bases). Trimming pared 2 bases from V and 5 bases from J, leaving 10 bases between. The CDR3 runs to 13 residues. Germline CDR1 SGHTA, CDR2 FQGNSA.